The following is a T cell receptor beta chain sequence with its context. Its antigen is unidentified. V was pared by 6 bases and J by 7 bases, with 19 bases between. CDR3 size: 13 residues. From germline, CDR1 is DFQATT and CDR2 SNEGSKA (reference sequence). This entry comes from a study of response to subunit inactivated influenza vaccine. TCRdb re-called the RT-PCR reads with MiXCR, one entry per CDR3 protein. The sample includes fewer than 350,000 distinct CDR3 sequences, 21% of them seen just once. General observations from the study: After each seasonal influenza vaccination, few new T cells are recruited, the authors suggested.

The sequence was collected from a man aged 45-69 years who received an inactivated influenza vaccine. The chain has TRBV20-1 and TRBJ2-7; the D gene is possibly TRBD2 (5 bases). Sequenced here: PBMCs from blood, sampled approximately 20 months after vaccination. CDR3 sequence (DNA): TGCAGTGCCAAGAAAGGGAGCCAGAGGGAGCAGTACTTC. Amino acid sequence: CSAKKGSQREQYF.